Shown below are 14 T cell receptor beta chains from a single sample sequenced in a study of T cell responses to AZD1222 COVID-19 vaccine (dated by TCRdb to the early 2020s). Interpreted using the paper, the time point label stands for: baseline before first vaccination. Receptor amplification or capture employed the immunoSEQ multiplex PCR assay. TCRdb re-hosts the immuneACCESS table, in-frame sequences only. Its copies lack some clones; in the studies checked, an unresolved V gene accounts for under half of them, and the cause for the rest is not known. The sample table records roughly 170,000 clones; 85% to 95% of these occur just once. The biggest ten clones account for about 1% of the sample. Here the sequenced sample was peripheral blood, taken on day 0 of AZD1222 vaccination. Source of these receptors: an adult in good health.

The genes are TRBV10-2 and TRBJ2-4; TRBD1 is a possible D gene (6 bases). The germline CDR1 and CDR2 sequences are WSHSY and SAAADI. V was clipped by 7 bases and J by 5 bases, with 9 bases between them. The CDR3 is made up of 12 amino acids. In DNA form, the CDR3 reads TGCGCCAGCACAGGGGCCGAAAACATTCAGTACTTC. Residues: CASTGAENIQYF.

The V call is TRBV4-1, the J call TRBJ1-4; 7 nucleotides align to TRBD1. The V segment lost 5 bases and the J segment 4 bases; nucleotides outside the gene matches: 4. Germline loops: CDR1 MGHRA, CDR2 YSYEKL. The CDR3 is made up of 14 amino acids. In DNA form, the CDR3 reads TGCGCCAGCAGCACGACAGGGAGTAATGAAAAACTGTTTTTT. Its protein product is CASSTTGSNEKLFF.

This chain uses TRBV12-3 or TRBV12-4 with TRBJ1-4; a possible D gene is TRBD1 (6 bases). The CDR3 totals 11 residues. V was clipped by 6 bases and J by 10 bases, with 9 bases between them. This chain's CDR3 is CASSTGRKLFF. The CDR3 nucleotides read TGTGCCAGCAGCACAGGGAGAAAACTGTTTTTT.

With regard to this clone: Mismatch with germline at one junction end may stem from a read error. The genes are TRBV29-1 and TRBJ2-3, with a tentative D call TRBD1 (6 bases). The germline V gene has CDR1 SQVTM and CDR2 ANQGSEA. The CDR3 length is 12 residues. The CDR3 is CTGRSLMDTQYF. Written as DNA, the CDR3 is TGTACAGGGCGATCTCTCATGGATACGCAGTATTTT.

The CDR3 bases are TGCGCCAGCAGCTCGGGGGCGGGGAAGAACACCGGGGAGCTGTTTTTT. The encoded protein is CASSSGAGKNTGELFF. The chain links TRBV5-1 to TRBJ2-2, with D possibly being TRBD1 or TRBD2 (6 bases each). The CDR3 runs 16 residues. V was pared by 3 bases and J by 1 base, with 13 bases between. The germline gives CDR1 SGHRS, CDR2 YFSETQ.

The chain employs TRBV6-5 and TRBJ2-7, with 10 bases that match TRBD2. The ends lost 2 bases at V and 5 bases at J; junction bases unmatched: 6. The CDR3 spans 15 residues. Germline CDR1 reads MNHEY; CDR2 reads SVGAGI. The CDR3 region has the DNA TGTGCCAGCAGTTACGTGCTAGCGGGAGTAAACGAGCAGTACTTC. Translated, it gives CASSYVLAGVNEQYF.

V is TRBV24-1 and J is TRBJ2-1; TRBD2 aligns across 15 bases. J gave up 2 bases and V 5 bases, and 9 bases lay outside the gene matches. The length of the CDR3 is 19 residues. Germline CDR1 is KGHDR and CDR2 is SFDVKD. CDR3 residues: CATSATTRTSGGAYNEQFF. In nucleotides, the CDR3 is TGTGCCACCAGTGCCACAACACGGACTAGCGGGGGGGCCTACAATGAGCAGTTCTTC.

The chain employs TRBV21-1 and TRBJ1-6; the D segment call TRBD1 is taken from the table without a DNA check. TRBV21-1 is annotated as a pseudogene. This CDR3 has 16 amino acids. CDR3 DNA sequence: TGTGCCAGCAGCACCGGGACAGGCGAGAATGATTCACCCCTCCACTTT. This sequence encodes CASSTGTGENDSPLHF.

V and J are TRBV28 and TRBJ1-1; 11 bases are shared with TRBD1. CDR1 is MDHEN, CDR2 SYDVKM, per germline. Trimming at V came to 5 bases and at J to 4 bases, leaving 9 bases not matched to a gene. The CDR3 runs 16 residues. The CDR3, as DNA: TGTGCCAGCAGTCCGCGCCCGGGACAGGGGGGCACTGAAGCTTTCTTT. Residues: CASSPRPGQGGTEAFF.

The V gene is TRBV19, the J gene TRBJ2-2, with TRBD2 matching 7 bases. V lost 3 bases to trimming and J lost 6 bases; unmatched junction nucleotides: 1. The CDR3 contains 13 residues. The germline CDR1 and CDR2 sequences are LNHDA and SQIVND (reference sequence). CDR3 sequence (DNA): TGTGCCAGTAGTATCCGGGGGGCCGGGGAGCTGTTTTTT. Its protein product is CASSIRGAGELFF.

V is TRBV20-1 and J is TRBJ2-2; 7 bases align to TRBD2. Germline trimming cut 3 bases from V and 0 bases from J; bases unmatched to any gene: 7. Germline CDR1 and CDR2: DFQATT and SNEGSKA (reference sequence). CDR3 size: 16 residues. CDR3 bases: TGCAGTGCTAGTGACCTAGCGGAAGCGAACACCGGGGAGCTGTTTTTT. Amino acids: CSASDLAEANTGELFF.

The J gene is TRBJ1-2, the V gene TRBV30; 7 bases are shared with TRBD1. Germline values: CDR1 GTSNPN, CDR2 SVGIG (reference sequence). The V segment lost 0 bases and the J segment 2 bases; nucleotides outside the gene matches: 12. The CDR3 consists of 17 residues. Written as DNA, the CDR3 is TGTGCCTGGAGTGTATTTGGTGGTACGACAGGGAACTATGGCTACACCTTC. It is translated as CAWSVFGGTTGNYGYTF.

The chain has TRBV5-1 and TRBJ2-3; D call uncertain. CDR3 size: 13 residues. The germline V gene encodes CDR1 SGHRS and CDR2 YFSETQ. Trimming took 0 bases from V and 3 from J, leaving 5 bases between them. CDR3 protein: CASSLDPTDTQYF. The DNA for the CDR3 is TGCGCCAGCAGCTTGGACCCTACAGATACGCAGTATTTT.

This rearrangement joins TRBV7-3 to TRBJ2-2; a weak D match, TRBD1 (6 bases). Trimming left V 5 bases short and J 6 bases short, with 13 bases between. CDR1 is SGHTA, CDR2 FQGTGA, per germline. The CDR3 spans 14 residues. Here the CDR3 reads CASSVQGIPGELFF. DNA for the CDR3: TGTGCCAGCAGCGTACAGGGTATCCCCGGGGAGCTGTTTTTT.